The 3 T cell receptor beta chains below all came from one sample that was sequenced in a study of blood T cells in healthy people across ages. With a J-beta primer mix and a sample-barcoded 5' primer, a second PCR ran about 7 to 12 cycles. TCRdb fed the 5' RACE reads into MiXCR, producing one record per CDR3 protein. In the table there are 1.2 million to 1.5 million distinct CDR3 sequences, about 43% of which are singletons. Sequencing was carried out using blood. Receptors originate from a woman aged 18-29 years in good health.

The J gene is TRBJ2-1, the V gene TRBV3-1, with TRBD2 matching 13 bases. Germline CDR1 and CDR2: LGHDT and YNNKEL (reference sequence). V shed 4 bases and J 4 bases; nucleotides not matched to a gene: 7. This CDR3 spans 17 amino acids. The CDR3 protein is CASSRTSGGPLYNEQFF. The CDR3, as DNA: TGTGCCAGCAGCCGGACTAGCGGGGGCCCTCTATACAATGAGCAGTTCTTC.

Many counts were recorded for this clonotype. The V gene is TRBV10-3, the J gene TRBJ2-1; D call uncertain. V was shortened by 0 bases and J by 6 bases, with 3 bases between the two germline ends. The germline gives CDR1 ENHRY, CDR2 SYGVKD. The CDR3 length is 12 residues. In DNA, the CDR3 is TGTGCCATCAGTGAGTCTAGCAATGAGCAGTTCTTC. Translation: CAISESSNEQFF.

V and J are TRBV10-3 and TRBJ1-1; no clear D. The V end lost 2 bases, the J end lost 1 base, and 8 bases lay between the germline ends. CDR1 ENHRY and CDR2 SYGVKD come from the germline V gene. The CDR3 is 14 residues long. DNA for the CDR3: TGTGCCATCAGTGAGCCTGGACCGAACACTGAAGCTTTCTTT. Translating gives CAISEPGPNTEAFF.